A selection of T cell receptor beta chains follows, all from one sample in a study of blood T cell repertoires in COVID-19. Measured with immunoSEQ multiplex PCR; TCRdb has only the in-frame clones, and not every one. The sample shows around 50,000 clones, approximately 80% of them seen only once. The specimen was peripheral blood. The receptors come from a man older than 75 with COVID-19, enrolled during active disease. The CDR3 runs from the conserved cysteine through the conserved F or W. Each record gives: clone size, J gene, V gene, D gene, CDR3 protein, CDR3 DNA. The D gene is left open where the match is weak. Expanded clones are given a class, and other clones once, few, many or no size at all.

>NA|TRBJ2-7|TRBV29-1|NA
CSVELTGRYEQYF
TGCAGCGTTGAACTGACAGGACGCTACGAGCAGTACTTC
>NA|TRBJ2-2|TRBV2|TRBD2
CASTPRTSGTGELFF
TGTGCCAGCACCCCGCGGACTAGCGGCACCGGGGAGCTGTTTTTT
>NA|TRBJ2-1|TRBV7-3|NA
CASSPGGAGGSYNEQFF
TGTGCCAGCAGCCCAGGGGGCGCGGGGGGGTCCTACAATGAGCAGTTCTTC
>few|TRBJ1-5|TRBV5-1|NA
CASSLGHREDQPQHF
TGCGCCAGCAGCCTCGGGCACAGGGAAGATCAGCCCCAGCATTTT
>NA|TRBJ2-7|TRBV18|TRBD1
CASSLGPTGVSYEQYF
TGTGCCAGCTCTCTGGGCCCTACAGGGGTCTCCTACGAGCAGTACTTC
>NA|TRBJ1-6|TRBV28|NA
CASTRDRGSPLHF
TGTGCCAGCACGCGGGACCGGGGTTCACCCCTCCACTTT
>NA|TRBJ1-1|TRBV7-9|NA
CASSLEGAQGNTEAFF
TGTGCCAGCAGCTTAGAAGGGGCGCAGGGCAACACTGAAGCTTTCTTT
>NA|TRBJ1-1|TRBV28|NA
CASSSLGVRGSDAFF
TGTGCCAGCAGCTCGTTGGGGGTGAGGGGGTCGGACGCTTTCTTT
>NA|TRBJ1-5|TRBV6-4|NA
CASMAGFWYSNQPQHF
TGTGCCAGCATGGCAGGGTTCTGGTATAGCAATCAGCCCCAGCATTTT
>once|TRBJ2-2|TRBV7-9|NA
CASSLDPGIETGELFF
TGTGCCAGCAGCTTAGATCCAGGGATTGAAACCGGGGAGCTGTTTTTT
>once|TRBJ1-5|TRBV12-3/TRBV12-4|NA
CASSLRGQPQHF
TGTGCCAGCAGTTTAAGGGGCCAGCCCCAGCATTTT
>once|TRBJ1-1|TRBV19|NA
CAVGWAGFGAFF
TGCGCAGTAGGATGGGCGGGATTCGGAGCTTTCTTT
>NA|TRBJ1-1|TRBV7-2|TRBD1
CASSLLGQGGSEAFF
TGTGCCAGCAGCTTATTGGGACAGGGGGGATCTGAAGCTTTCTTT
>NA|TRBJ1-1|TRBV10-3|NA
CGGGSNTEAFF
TGTGGGGGGGGCTCGAACACTGAAGCTTTCTTT
>NA|TRBJ2-3|TRBV6-1|TRBD2
CASSEGLAGVDTQYF
TGTGCCAGCAGCGAAGGTCTAGCGGGAGTAGATACGCAGTATTTT
>NA|TRBJ2-1|TRBV18|TRBD2
CASSPLTSGTPNSYNEQFF
TGTGCCAGCTCACCACTTACTAGCGGAACCCCGAACTCCTACAATGAGCAGTTCTTC
>once|TRBJ1-2|TRBV7-6|TRBD1
CASSPPTGAGNGYTF
TGTGCCAGCAGCCCTCCAACAGGGGCCGGCAATGGCTACACCTTC
>few|TRBJ1-5|TRBV19|TRBD1
CASSMTGYQPQHF
TGTGCCAGTAGTATGACAGGGTATCAGCCCCAGCATTTT
>NA|TRBJ1-1|TRBV15|NA
CATSRDGRVNTEAFF
TGTGCCACCAGCAGAGATGGCAGGGTGAACACTGAAGCTTTCTTT
>NA|TRBJ1-6|TRBV28|TRBD1
CAARDSYSYNSPLHF
TGTGCCGCCCGGGACAGTTACTCCTATAATTCACCCCTCCACTTT
>few|TRBJ1-1|TRBV20-1|NA
CSASFSEDTEAFF
TGCAGTGCGAGTTTCAGTGAAGACACTGAAGCTTTCTTT
>NA|TRBJ1-1|TRBV6-5|TRBD1
CASGQVSLGAFF
TGTGCCAGCGGACAGGTCTCCTTGGGAGCTTTCTTT
>NA|TRBJ1-4|TRBV4-3|NA
CASIPDWEKLFF
TGCGCCAGCATTCCGGACTGGGAAAAACTGTTTTTT
>NA|TRBJ1-1|TRBV30|TRBD1
CAWSRQGARAFF
TGTGCCTGGAGTAGACAGGGGGCGAGGGCTTTCTTT
>NA|TRBJ1-5|TRBV3-1/TRBV3-2|NA
CASSPRGTNQPQHF
TGTGCCAGCAGCCCTAGGGGCACTAATCAGCCCCAGCATTTT
>NA|TRBJ1-4|TRBV28|NA
CASFPGGPPTNEKLFF
TGTGCCAGCTTCCCGGGGGGGCCGCCAACTAATGAAAAACTGTTTTTT
>NA|TRBJ2-7|TRBV4-1|TRBD1
CASSPTRTGNSYEQYF
TGCGCCAGCAGTCCTACCCGGACAGGAAACTCCTACGAGCAGTACTTC
>NA|TRBJ2-7|TRBV5-1|NA
CASSFGRSSYEQYF
TGCGCCAGCAGCTTTGGCAGGTCCTCCTACGAGCAGTACTTC
>NA|TRBJ2-5|TRBV3-1/TRBV3-2|NA
CASSRRAQETQYF
TGTGCCAGCAGCCGGAGAGCGCAAGAGACCCAGTACTTC
>NA|TRBJ2-7|TRBV7-9|TRBD1
CASETGGTYEQYF
TGTGCCAGCGAGACAGGGGGGACCTACGAGCAGTACTTC
>NA|TRBJ2-3|TRBV7-9|TRBD1
CASRMLGQGGDTQYF
TGTGCCAGCAGGATGCTCGGACAGGGAGGAGATACGCAGTATTTT
>NA|TRBJ1-2|TRBV5-4|TRBD1
CASSSFDRGRGGYGYTF
TGTGCCAGCAGCTCCTTCGACAGGGGGCGTGGGGGCTATGGCTACACCTTC
>NA|TRBJ1-1|TRBV19|NA
CASSTRGAEAFF
TGTGCCAGTAGTACCCGGGGGGCTGAAGCTTTCTTT
>few|TRBJ2-2|TRBV4-3|NA
CASSQFEGLVDGELFF
TGCGCCAGCAGCCAATTTGAAGGACTGGTCGACGGGGAGCTGTTTTTT
>NA|TRBJ1-2|TRBV6-2/TRBV6-3|TRBD1
CASSGFGQVANYGYTF
TGTGCCAGCAGTGGTTTCGGACAGGTAGCTAACTATGGCTACACCTTC
>NA|TRBJ1-6|TRBV27|NA
CASSGPWGDSPLHF
TGTGCCAGCAGTGGTCCTTGGGGGGATTCACCCCTCCACTTT
>NA|TRBJ2-5|TRBV25-1|TRBD2
CASSEHSGTGETQYF
TGTGCCAGCAGTGAACACAGCGGGACTGGAGAGACCCAGTACTTC
>NA|TRBJ2-6|TRBV24-1|NA
CATSETRSSGANVLTF
TGTGCCACCAGTGAAACAAGGAGCTCTGGGGCCAACGTCCTGACTTTC
>NA|TRBJ1-3|TRBV30|TRBD1
CAWRRQGLPGNTIYF
TGTGCCTGGAGAAGACAGGGATTGCCTGGAAACACCATATATTTT
>NA|TRBJ1-5|TRBV9|NA
CASSPSSNQPQHF
TGTGCCAGCAGCCCGAGCAGCAATCAGCCCCAGCATTTT
>once|TRBJ1-6|TRBV3-1/TRBV3-2|NA
CASSQLDSFGSPLHF
TGTGCCAGCAGCCAATTAGACAGTTTTGGTTCACCCCTCCACTTT
>NA|TRBJ2-3|TRBV27|TRBD2
CASRPGLAGVGDTQYF
TGTGCCAGCAGACCGGGACTAGCGGGGGTGGGAGATACGCAGTATTTT
>NA|TRBJ1-1|TRBV19|TRBD1
CASRITGVGNTEAFF
TGTGCCAGTAGAATTACAGGGGTCGGGAACACTGAAGCTTTCTTT
>few|TRBJ1-2|TRBV18|TRBD1
CASSPSGTGLFFYGYTF
TGTGCCAGCTCACCATCCGGGACAGGTCTATTTTTCTATGGCTACACCTTC
>NA|TRBJ2-2|TRBV9|TRBD1
CASSPLQGVGYTGELFF
TGTGCCAGCAGCCCGCTACAGGGGGTTGGCTACACCGGGGAGCTGTTTTTT
>NA|TRBJ2-7|TRBV30|TRBD2
CAWTETGTSGVPYEQYF
TGTGCCTGGACCGAAACCGGGACTAGCGGGGTACCTTACGAGCAGTACTTC
>NA|TRBJ1-4|TRBV19|NA
CASSIGGGIEKLFF
TGTGCCAGTAGTATTGGGGGGGGAATTGAAAAACTGTTTTTT
>few|TRBJ2-5|TRBV5-6|NA
CASSFGRPEGTQYF
TGTGCCAGCAGCTTCGGCAGGCCTGAAGGGACCCAGTACTTC